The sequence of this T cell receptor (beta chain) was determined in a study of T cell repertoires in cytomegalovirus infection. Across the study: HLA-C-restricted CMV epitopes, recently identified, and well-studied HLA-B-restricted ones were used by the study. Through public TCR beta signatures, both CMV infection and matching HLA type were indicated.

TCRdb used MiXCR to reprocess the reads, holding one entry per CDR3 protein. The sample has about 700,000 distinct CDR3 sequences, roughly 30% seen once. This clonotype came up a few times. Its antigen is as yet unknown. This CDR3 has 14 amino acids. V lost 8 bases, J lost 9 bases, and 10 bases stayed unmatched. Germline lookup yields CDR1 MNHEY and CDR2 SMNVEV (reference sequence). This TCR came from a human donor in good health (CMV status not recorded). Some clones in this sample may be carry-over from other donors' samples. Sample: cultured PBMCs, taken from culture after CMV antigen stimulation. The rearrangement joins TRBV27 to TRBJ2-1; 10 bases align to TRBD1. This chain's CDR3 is CASGGDRGWSEQFF. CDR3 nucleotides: TGTGCCAGCGGTGGGGACAGGGGTTGGTCTGAGCAGTTCTTC.